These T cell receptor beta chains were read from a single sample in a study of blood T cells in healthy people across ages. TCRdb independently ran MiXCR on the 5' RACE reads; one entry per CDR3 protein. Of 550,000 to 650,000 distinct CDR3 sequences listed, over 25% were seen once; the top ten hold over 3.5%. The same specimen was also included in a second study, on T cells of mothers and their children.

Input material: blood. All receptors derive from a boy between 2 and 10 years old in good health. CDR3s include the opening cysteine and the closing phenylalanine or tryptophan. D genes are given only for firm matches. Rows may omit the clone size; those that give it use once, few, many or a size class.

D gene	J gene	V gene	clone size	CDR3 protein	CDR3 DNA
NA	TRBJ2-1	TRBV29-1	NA	CSVEGTSLPDEQFF	TGCAGCGTTGAAGGAACTAGTCTTCCCGATGAGCAGTTCTTC
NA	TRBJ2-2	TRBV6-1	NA	CATPTGTTNTGELFF	TGTGCCACCCCTACCGGGACGACAAACACCGGGGAGCTGTTTTTT
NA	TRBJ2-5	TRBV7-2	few	CASSLMAGQETQYF	TGTGCCAGCAGCTTGATGGCAGGCCAAGAGACCCAGTACTTC
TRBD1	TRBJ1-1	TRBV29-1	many	CSVRDRVTEAFF	TGCAGCGTTAGAGACAGGGTCACTGAAGCTTTCTTT
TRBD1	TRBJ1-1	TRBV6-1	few	CASRLLGQGQGGNTEAFF	TGTGCCAGTCGGTTGTTGGGACAGGGGCAAGGGGGAAACACTGAAGCTTTCTTT
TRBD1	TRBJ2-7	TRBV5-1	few	CASSLGDRVYEQYF	TGCGCCAGCAGCTTGGGGGACAGGGTCTACGAGCAGTACTTC
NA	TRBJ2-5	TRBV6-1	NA	CASSEAGEETQYF	TGTGCCAGCAGTGAAGCTGGGGAAGAGACCCAGTACTTC
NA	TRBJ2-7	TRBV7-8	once	CASSLGQAISYEQYF	TGTGCCAGCAGCTTAGGCCAGGCGATCTCCTACGAGCAGTACTTC
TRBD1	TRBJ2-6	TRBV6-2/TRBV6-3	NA	CASSRSHTGGRSLGANVLTF	TGTGCCAGCAGCCGCTCCCATACAGGGGGCCGGTCTCTGGGGGCCAACGTCCTGACTTTC
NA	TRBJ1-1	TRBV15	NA	CATSRDTDRAFF	TGTGCCACCAGCAGAGATACGGATCGGGCTTTCTTT
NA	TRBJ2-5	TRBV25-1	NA	CASSDLDPAETQYF	TGTGCCAGCAGTGACCTAGACCCCGCGGAGACCCAGTACTTC
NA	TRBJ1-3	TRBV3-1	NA	CASSQEAAISGNTIYF	TGTGCCAGCAGCCAAGAAGCCGCGATCTCTGGAAACACCATATATTTT
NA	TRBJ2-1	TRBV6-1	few	CASAFNEQFF	TGTGCCAGCGCTTTTAATGAGCAGTTCTTC
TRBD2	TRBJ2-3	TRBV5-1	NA	CASSSTSEVSTDTQYF	TGCGCCAGCAGTTCTACTAGCGAGGTCAGCACAGATACGCAGTATTTT
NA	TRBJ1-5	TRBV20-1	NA	CSAVGGRGNQPQHF	TGCAGTGCCGTGGGGGGTCGGGGCAATCAGCCCCAGCATTTT
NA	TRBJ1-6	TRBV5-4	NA	CASSLAGTQFGPRGSPLHF	TGTGCCAGCAGCTTGGCGGGGACACAATTTGGGCCCCGGGGTTCACCCCTCCACTTT
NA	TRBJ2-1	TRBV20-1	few	CSAIRLGALSYNEQFF	TGCAGTGCCATCCGGTTAGGGGCCCTCTCCTACAATGAGCAGTTCTTC
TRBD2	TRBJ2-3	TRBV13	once	CASSLRTSGSHTDTQYF	TGTGCCAGCAGCCTCCGGACTAGCGGGAGCCACACAGATACGCAGTATTTT
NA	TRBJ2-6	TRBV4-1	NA	CASSQGPTRSGANVLTF	TGCGCCAGCAGCCAAGGGCCCACCCGCTCTGGGGCCAACGTCCTGACTTTC